The clone carrying this T cell receptor (beta chain) was seen more than once but under ten times. The antigen remains undetermined. The data were obtained in a study of blood T cells in healthy people across ages. The study, taken as a whole, reports: More naive CD4+ cells and higher diversity were found in long-lived than in aged donors.

The CDR3 contains 17 residues. Trimming cost V 1 base and J 0 bases, with 15 bases left between them. From germline, CDR1 is SGHAT and CDR2 FQNNGV. Donors were healthy Caucasian individuals from Russia aged roughly 6 to 100. PBMCs, at least 6 million per sample, were isolated. Together with a sample-barcoded 5' primer, a J-beta primer mix was included in a second PCR lasting about 7 to 11 cycles. Template switching added a 12-random-nucleotide identifier to every cDNA molecule. One entry per CDR3 protein results from TCRdb running MiXCR on the 5' RACE reads. The table lists fewer than 2,000,000 distinct CDR3 sequences, around 42% of them singletons.

The TCR was taken from a human donor in good health. The specimen was blood. The gene calls are TRBV11-2 and TRBJ1-2; D is possibly TRBD1 (5 bases). CDR3 sequence reads: CASSLVGDSFANYGYTF. CDR3 coding DNA: TGTGCCAGCAGCTTAGTCGGAGACAGCTTCGCTAACTATGGCTACACCTTC. The whole variable domain, filled in from reference TRBV11-2 and TRBJ1-2, reads EAGVAQSPRYKIIEKRQSVAFWCNPISGHATLYWYQQILGQGPKLLIQFQNNGVVDDSQLPKDRFSAERLKGVDSTLKIQPAKLEDSAVYLCASSLVGDSFANYGYTFGSGTRLTVV.